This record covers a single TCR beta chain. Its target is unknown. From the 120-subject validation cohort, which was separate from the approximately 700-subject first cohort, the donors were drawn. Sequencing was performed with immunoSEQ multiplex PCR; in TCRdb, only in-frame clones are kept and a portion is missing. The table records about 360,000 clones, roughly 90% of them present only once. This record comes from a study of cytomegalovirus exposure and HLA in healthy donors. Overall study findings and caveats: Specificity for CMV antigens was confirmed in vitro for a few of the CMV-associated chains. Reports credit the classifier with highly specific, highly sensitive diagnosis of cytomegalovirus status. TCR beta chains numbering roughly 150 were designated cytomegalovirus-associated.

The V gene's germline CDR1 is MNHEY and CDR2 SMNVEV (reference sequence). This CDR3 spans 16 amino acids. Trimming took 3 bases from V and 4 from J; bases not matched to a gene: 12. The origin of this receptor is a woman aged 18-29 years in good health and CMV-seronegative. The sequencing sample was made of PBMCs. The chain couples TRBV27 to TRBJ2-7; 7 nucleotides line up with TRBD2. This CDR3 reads CASSFRGREKVYEQYF. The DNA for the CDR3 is TGTGCCAGCAGTTTCAGAGGGCGGGAGAAAGTATACGAGCAGTACTTC.